This T cell receptor (beta chain) derives from a study of blood T cell repertoires in COVID-19. Study at large: Acute-phase and convalescent COVID-19 samples originated in the United States, Italy and Spain. The analysed material was cDNA or gDNA that came from T cells, B-cell-depleted T cells, or PBMCs.

Original processing notes: Amplification of reference gene primers was used by the study to estimate nucleated cell counts. This table comes from immunoSEQ multiplex PCR, and its TCRdb copy is limited to in-frame clones, with some not included. V and J calls and clone size are copied from that table; D and trimming were computed from the DNA. The sample contains a few hundred thousand clones, approximately 89% of which appear only once. Germline V gene lookup returns CDR1 LNHDA and CDR2 SQIVND (reference sequence). The CDR3 covers 15 residues. Trimming removed 5 bases at V and 7 bases at J, with 18 bases between.

This sequence originates from a woman aged 50 to 60 who had recovered from COVID-19. The chain uses TRBV19 and TRBJ1-5, with a tentative D call TRBD1 (6 bases). Specimen: peripheral blood. CDR3 nucleotides: TGTGCCAGTAGTCCCCGGGGGGGGCCCCGGCAGCCCCAGCATTTT. Encoded protein: CASSPRGGPRQPQHF. The variable domain in full, with the rest retrieved from reference TRBV19 and TRBJ1-5, is DGGITQSPKYLFRKEGQNVTLSCEQNLNHDAMYWYRQDPGQGLRLIYYSQIVNDFQKGDIAEGYSVSREKKESFPLTVTSAQKNPTAFYLCASSPRGGPRQPQHFGDGTRLSIL.